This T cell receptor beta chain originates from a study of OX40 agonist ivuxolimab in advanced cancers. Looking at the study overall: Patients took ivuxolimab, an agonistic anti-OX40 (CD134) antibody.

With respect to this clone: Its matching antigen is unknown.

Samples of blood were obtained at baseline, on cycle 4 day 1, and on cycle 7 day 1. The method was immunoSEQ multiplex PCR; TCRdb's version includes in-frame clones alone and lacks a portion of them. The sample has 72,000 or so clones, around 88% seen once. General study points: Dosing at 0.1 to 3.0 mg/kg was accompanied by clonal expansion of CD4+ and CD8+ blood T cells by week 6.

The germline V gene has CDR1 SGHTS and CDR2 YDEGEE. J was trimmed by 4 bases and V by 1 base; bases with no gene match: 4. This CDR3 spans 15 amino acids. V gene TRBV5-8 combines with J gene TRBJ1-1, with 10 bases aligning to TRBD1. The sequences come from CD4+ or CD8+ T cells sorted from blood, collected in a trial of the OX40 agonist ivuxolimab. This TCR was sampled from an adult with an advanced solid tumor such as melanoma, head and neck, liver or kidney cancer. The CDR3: CASSLPGQGLTEAFF. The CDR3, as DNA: TGTGCCAGCAGCTTGCCGGGACAGGGGCTCACTGAAGCTTTCTTT.